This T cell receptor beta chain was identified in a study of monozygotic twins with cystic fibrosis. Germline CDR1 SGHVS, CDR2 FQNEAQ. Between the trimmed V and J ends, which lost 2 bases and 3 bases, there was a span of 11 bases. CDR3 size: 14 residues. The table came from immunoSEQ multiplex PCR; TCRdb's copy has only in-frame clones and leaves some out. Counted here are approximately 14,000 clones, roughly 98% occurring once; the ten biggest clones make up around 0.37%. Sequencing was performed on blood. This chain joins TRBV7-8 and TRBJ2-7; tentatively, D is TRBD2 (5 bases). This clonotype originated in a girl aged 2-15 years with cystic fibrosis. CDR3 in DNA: TGTGCCAGCAGCTTAATTGACGGGAACTACGAGCAGTACTTC. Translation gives CASSLIDGNYEQYF.